This is a list of T cell receptor beta chains from one sample in a study of tumor-infiltrating lymphocytes in primary liver carcinoma. TCRdb re-called the multiplex PCR reads with MiXCR, one entry per CDR3 protein. The table shows roughly 50,000 distinct CDR3 sequences, with 70% to 75% occurring only once. The source material was liver tumor tissue from sampling region 2. These receptor sequences come from a man aged 40-49 years with primary liver carcinoma and hepatitis B virus infection. Each CDR3 is given with its conserved first and last residue. D genes are given only for firm matches. The listing skips clone size in some rows; elsewhere it reads once, few, many or a size class.

clone_size,cdr3_length,v_call,d_call,j_call,cdr3_nt,cdr3_aa
many,16,TRBV6-2/TRBV6-3,NA,TRBJ2-3,TGTGCCAGCAGTGGCTCCACAGTGGGTTACACAGATACGCAGTATTTT,CASSGSTVGYTDTQYF
NA,15,TRBV6-2/TRBV6-3,NA,TRBJ2-5,TGTGCCAGTAGTCCCGGGTCTAGAGTAGTTCATGGCCAGTACTTC,CASSPGSRVVHGQYF
NA,15,TRBV6-5,NA,TRBJ1-2,TGTACCAGCAGCTACAAAGTCTCGGGGGGCGGCGGCTACACCTTC,CTSSYKVSGGGGYTF
NA,15,TRBV5-1,NA,TRBJ2-2,TGCGCCATCAGCCGCGCAGGGGCTCACGCCGGGGAGCTATTTTTT,CAISRAGAHAGELFF
NA,17,TRBV11-2,TRBD1,TRBJ2-7,TGTGCCAGCAGCGGAGGCCTACCGGGACAGGGGGCGGGGAAGCAGTACTTC,CASSGGLPGQGAGKQYF
NA,19,TRBV11-1,NA,TRBJ2-6,TGTGTCAGCAGCCCCCGAAGGAGCGGTGTTAACTCTGGGGCCGCCGTCCTGACTTTC,CVSSPRRSGVNSGAAVLTF
NA,15,TRBV6-2/TRBV6-3,NA,TRBJ2-7,TGTGCCAGCAGACGCGGGCGGGATCAAACCTACGAGCAGTACTTC,CASRRGRDQTYEQYF
NA,16,TRBV20-1,TRBD2,TRBJ2-3,TGCAGTGCCCCCGTAATAGGGCCTAGCGGGGCGGGTACGCAGTATTTT,CSAPVIGPSGAGTQYF
NA,15,TRBV4-2,TRBD2,TRBJ2-1,TGTGCCAGCAGGCTAACCGGGACTAGCGTCGGTGAGCAGTTCTTC,CASRLTGTSVGEQFF
few,14,TRBV12-3/TRBV12-4,NA,TRBJ1-1,TGTGCCAGCAGTCAAAGTTCCCGGGGGACTGGAGCTCTCTTT,CASSQSSRGTGALF
many,20,TRBV10-3,NA,TRBJ2-6,TGTGCCATCAGCCAAGACAACACGAGGGGGGGGAGCTCTGGGGCCAACGTCCTGACTTTC,CAISQDNTRGGSSGANVLTF
NA,13,TRBV2,NA,TRBJ1-1,TGTGCCAGCAGTGTACCGGGGAACACTGAAGCTTTCTTT,CASSVPGNTEAFF
NA,15,TRBV28,TRBD1,TRBJ1-1,TGTGCCAGCCAAGCAGGGGGCAGGATCGGCACTGAAGCTTTCTTT,CASQAGGRIGTEAFF
NA,15,TRBV5-1,NA,TRBJ2-7,TGCGCCAGCAGCTTGTCGAGTGGGAGCTCCTACGAGCAGTACTTC,CASSLSSGSSYEQYF
NA,14,TRBV12-3/TRBV12-4,TRBD1,TRBJ2-4,TGTGCCACCAAGATACAGGGGGCGGGAAACATTCAGTGCTTC,CATKIQGAGNIQCF
NA,15,TRBV4-1,NA,TRBJ1-5,TGCGCCTGCAGCTCAGCGGGGAGGATAAATCAGCCCCAGCATTTT,CACSSAGRINQPQHF
NA,13,TRBV5-4,NA,TRBJ2-7,TGTGCCAGCAGCCCCCAGGCGGACTGGGAGCAGTACTTC,CASSPQADWEQYF
NA,17,TRBV11-2,NA,TRBJ2-5,TGTGTGAGCAGCTTAGTCAGTGGGGGCAGTAGGCAAGAGACCCAGTACTTC,CVSSLVSGGSRQETQYF
NA,17,TRBV4-2,NA,TRBJ2-7,TGTGCCAGTAGCCAAGCAGGTTCCCCCCGGTGGTCTGGGGTGCAGTACTTC,CASSQAGSPRWSGVQYF
NA,15,TRBV5-8,NA,TRBJ1-6,TGTGCCAGCAGTCGTATAGGGGGGAATAATTCGCCCCTCCACTTT,CASSRIGGNNSPLHF
NA,16,TRBV5-4,TRBD2,TRBJ2-5,TGTACCAGCAACACCCTTAGCGGGAGGCTTCAAGAGACCCAGTACTTC,CTSNTLSGRLQETQYF
NA,16,TRBV4-2,TRBD1,TRBJ2-1,TGTGCCAGCAGCCAAGAAAACAGGGGCGGTGACTACGGGCAGTTCTTC,CASSQENRGGDYGQFF
NA,13,TRBV11-2,NA,TRBJ2-7,TGTGCCAGCGTCAGCGGGTCTTTATGGGAGCAATACTTC,CASVSGSLWEQYF
medium-sized,13,TRBV29-1,NA,TRBJ2-1,TGCAGCGTTGACGGTAACTCCTACAATGAGCAGTTCTTC,CSVDGNSYNEQFF
NA,16,TRBV11-2,NA,TRBJ2-1,TGTAGCAGCAGCCAGCGGTGGGCTCCCCTAGGGGATGAGCAGTTCTTC,CSSSQRWAPLGDEQFF
NA,15,TRBV11-2,TRBD1,TRBJ2-7,TGTGCCGGCAGCTCTACAGGGGGCCGGGGGTACGAGCTGTACTTC,CAGSSTGGRGYELYF
NA,14,TRBV6-6,TRBD1,TRBJ1-5,TGTGCCAGCATGACAGCCAGGGGGGCACAGCCCCAGCATTTT,CASMTARGAQPQHF
NA,14,TRBV11-2,NA,TRBJ1-2,TGTGCCAGCAGAGAGAGGGACACCATCTATGGCCGCACCTTC,CASRERDTIYGRTF
NA,16,TRBV28,NA,TRBJ1-2,TGTGCCAGCAGTTCCGGGTCAGGGGATAAGGGCTATGGCTATACCTTC,CASSSGSGDKGYGYTF
once,16,TRBV6-6,NA,TRBJ1-1,TGTGCCTGCAGTCGCGACCCCTCGTGGGTCCACACTGAAGCTTTCTTT,CACSRDPSWVHTEAFF
many,16,TRBV29-1,NA,TRBJ1-3,TGCAGCCGCCGGGACGGCCACTCCTTGAGAGGAAACACCATATATTTT,CSRRDGHSLRGNTIYF